This TCR beta chain was found in a study of regulatory T cells in long-lasting Graves disease. Building of the TCR beta libraries involved iRepertoire HTBI primers and Arm-PCR of CDR3 regions. TCRdb passed the multiplex PCR reads through MiXCR, listing each CDR3 protein once. This sample carries 500,000 to 800,000 distinct CDR3 sequences, approximately 31% of them seen once, and the ten largest clones take about 42%. Regarding time point: persistent/refractory GD, antithyroid drugs over 5 years with positive TRAb. The TCR library was made from RNA extracted from PBMCs. Germline CDR1 reads MGHRA; CDR2 reads YSYEKL. The CDR3 length is 15 residues. The V and J ends lost 0 bases and 5 bases respectively, with 13 bases between them.

The sequence was obtained from a female donor with Graves disease. Sequenced material: peripheral blood mononuclear cells (PBMCs), taken when the disease was refractory, from a patient treated with antithyroid drugs. The chain links TRBV4-1 to TRBJ2-5; D is ambiguous. In DNA, the CDR3 is TGCGCCAGCAGCCAAGAAGGCAGTGGCTCGGAGACCCAGTACTTC. This codes for CASSQEGSGSETQYF.